The rows below give T cell receptor beta chains drawn from one sample of a study of cytotoxic CD8 clonotypes in ibrutinib-treated CLL. Method: immunoSEQ multiplex PCR; TCRdb's copy keeps in-frame clones and lacks some. The data show 150,000 to 200,000 clones, roughly 88% seen once. The sample consisted of PBMCs, taken at disease progression, from a patient treated with ibrutinib. These receptors originate from a human donor with chronic lymphocytic leukemia. Both conserved end residues are part of each CDR3. The D gene is left open where the match is weak.

d_gene | j_gene | v_gene | CDR3aa | CDR3nt
TRBD1 | TRBJ1-1 | TRBV2 | CASRGQTNTEAFF | TGTGCCAGCAGGGGACAGACGAACACTGAAGCTTTCTTT
- | TRBJ1-5 | TRBV28 | CASRGSSNQPQHF | TGTGCCAGCAGAGGGAGTAGCAATCAGCCCCAGCATTTT
- | TRBJ1-2 | TRBV19 | CASSSSRYGYTF | TGTGCCAGTAGTTCGTCGAGATATGGCTACACCTTC
TRBD2 | TRBJ2-1 | TRBV27 | CASSRTSASYNEQFF | TGTGCCAGCAGCAGGACTAGCGCGTCCTACAATGAGCAGTTCTTC
- | TRBJ1-3 | TRBV28 | CASSQGILSGNTIYF | TGTGCCAGCAGTCAGGGGATTCTGAGTGGAAACACCATATATTTT
TRBD2 | TRBJ2-5 | TRBV11-2 | CASSHWTSGEQETQYF | TGTGCCAGCAGCCACTGGACTAGCGGAGAACAAGAGACCCAGTACTTC
TRBD1 | TRBJ2-5 | TRBV10-1 | CASSETTGQETQYF | TGCGCCAGCAGTGAAACGACAGGGCAAGAGACCCAGTACTTC
- | TRBJ1-2 | TRBV18 | CASSPTAAPNYGYTF | TGTGCCAGCTCACCCACAGCAGCTCCTAACTATGGCTACACCTTC
TRBD1 | TRBJ2-7 | TRBV19 | CASSISGTGGYEQYF | TGTGCCAGTAGTATATCCGGGACAGGGGGTTACGAGCAGTACTTC
- | TRBJ1-1 | TRBV4-1 | CASSLPGGTEAFF | TGCGCCAGCAGCCTGCCGGGTGGGACTGAAGCTTTCTTT
- | TRBJ2-1 | TRBV18 | CASSLQGAHEQFF | TGTGCCAGCTCACTACAGGGTGCGCATGAGCAGTTCTTC
TRBD2 | TRBJ2-3 | TRBV7-2 | CASSSHLSGSLSDTQYF | TGTGCCAGCAGCTCTCACCTGAGCGGGAGCCTGTCAGATACGCAGTATTTT